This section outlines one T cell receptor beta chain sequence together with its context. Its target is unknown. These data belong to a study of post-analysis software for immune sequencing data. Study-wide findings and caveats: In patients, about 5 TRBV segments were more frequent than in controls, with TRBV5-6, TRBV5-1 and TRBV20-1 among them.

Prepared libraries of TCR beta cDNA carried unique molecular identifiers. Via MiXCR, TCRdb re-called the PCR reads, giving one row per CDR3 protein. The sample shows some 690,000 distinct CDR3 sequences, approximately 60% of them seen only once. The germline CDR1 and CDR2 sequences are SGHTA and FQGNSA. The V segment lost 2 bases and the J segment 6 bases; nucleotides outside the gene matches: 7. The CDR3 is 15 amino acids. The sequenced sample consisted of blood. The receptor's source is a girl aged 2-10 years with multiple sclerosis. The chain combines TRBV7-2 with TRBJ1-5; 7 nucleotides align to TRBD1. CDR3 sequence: CASSLTGARGQPQHF. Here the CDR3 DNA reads TGTGCCAGCAGCTTAACAGGGGCGAGGGGTCAGCCCCAGCATTTT.